This T cell receptor beta chain was retrieved from a study of metastatic and nonmetastatic thyroid tumors. Study details: Across peripheral blood and tumor or nodule tissue samples taken from malignant and benign thyroid patients, the repertoires were compared with one another.

This clone was detected only a few times. Thyroid surgery was preceded by no treatment in any patient. TCRdb re-clonotyped the PCR reads through MiXCR. The sample shows roughly 18,000 clones, roughly 26% of them seen only once. Sequenced sample: tumor tissue. The clonotype originates from a female donor with papillary thyroid cancer or a benign thyroid nodule (not recorded which). Some clones in this sample may be carry-over from other donors' samples.

The CDR3 DNA is TGTGCCAGCAGCGAGGACAGGGGGCCATCCGAGCAGTACTTC. Protein sequence: CASSEDRGPSEQYF. The chain uses TRBV27 and TRBJ2-7, with 11 positions matching TRBD1. Germline V gene sequence: CDR1 MNHEY, CDR2 SMNVEV (reference sequence). CDR3 length: 14 residues. V shed 6 bases and J 6 bases; nucleotides not matched to a gene: 7.